This T cell receptor (beta chain) was retrieved from a study of T cell responses to AZD1222 COVID-19 vaccine. The J segment lost 1 base and the V segment lost 6 bases, leaving 20 bases of the junction unmatched. Germline CDR1 reads MNHEY; CDR2 reads SMNVEV (reference sequence). This CDR3 contains 19 residues. Only in-frame clones appear in the TCRdb table, and some are missing; sequencing was by immunoSEQ multiplex PCR. The top ten clones hold about 1.8% of a sample with around 100,000 clones, 88% of them seen once. The study, taken as a whole, reports: Reportedly, close to half of spike-specific TCRs are directed against unmutated variant regions. Females made up more of the donors, who were largely white British, and clonal diversity may have come out too low. Breadth and depth of Spike-specific TCRs rose after two AZD1222 doses. Distributed over spike, vaccine-associated CD4 TCRs predominated at 160-218 and 743-854.

A word on this clone: Its antigen remains unidentified.

The sequenced sample was peripheral blood, obtained on day 0 of AZD1222 vaccination. The chain is built from TRBV27 and TRBJ2-7; 8 bases line up with TRBD2. The TCR originated in an adult in good health. CDR3 residues: CASRRTGLGRSGGSYEQYF. The CDR3 DNA follows: TGTGCCAGCAGAAGAACAGGGTTAGGCAGGAGCGGGGGTTCCTACGAGCAGTACTTC.